What follows are 9 T cell receptor beta chains derived from one specimen sequenced in a study of shared clonotypes between healthy human individuals. Clones were read by immunoSEQ multiplex PCR, and TCRdb kept only the in-frame ones, dropping some. The table has roughly 2,000,000 clones, over 85% seen once. CD8 cells regarded as naive lacked CD45RO, were positively chosen for CCR7, and omitted terminally differentiated effector memory CD45RA+ cells. The sequenced material came from naive CD8+ T cells sorted from blood. The receptors derive from a man younger than 35 in good health.

The rearrangement links TRBV7-9 to TRBJ1-1; D unclear. Trimming shortened V by 1 base and J by 11 bases, and 11 bases separated the two germline ends. The CDR3 spans 12 residues. The germline CDR1 and CDR2 sequences are SEHNR and FQNEAQ (reference sequence). CDR3 nucleotides: TGTGCCAGCAGCTTAGAAGGTCGCGGGGCTTTCTTT. Amino acids: CASSLEGRGAFF.

The gene calls are TRBV6-5 and TRBJ2-7; 7 bases line up with TRBD1. Germline V gene lookup returns CDR1 MNHEY and CDR2 SVGAGI. V lost 5 bases to trimming and J lost 2 bases; unmatched junction nucleotides: 6. The CDR3 loop spans 14 amino acids. The CDR3 is CASSTGTETYEQYF. CDR3 bases: TGTGCCAGCAGTACCGGGACAGAGACCTACGAGCAGTACTTC.

This clone appeared once. The chain is built from TRBV10-3 and TRBJ2-7; D may match TRBD1 or TRBD2 (5 bases each). This CDR3 is 11 amino acids long. The germline V gene encodes CDR1 ENHRY and CDR2 SYGVKD. Deletions cut 8 bases from V and 2 bases from J, with 7 bases between. In DNA form, the CDR3 reads TGTGCCATCGGGGGAGCCTACGAGCAGTACTTC. It translates to CAIGGAYEQYF.

The chain carries TRBV6-1 and TRBJ2-3; no clear D gene. V dropped 4 bases and J dropped 5 bases, with 1 base sitting between them. Germline V gene sequence: CDR1 MNHNS, CDR2 SASEGT. The CDR3 is 10 residues long. The chain's CDR3 is CASSGDTQYF. CDR3 DNA sequence: TGTGCCAGCAGTGGAGATACGCAGTATTTT.

The chain uses TRBV13 and TRBJ2-7, with no clear D. Germline-derived CDR1 and CDR2 are PRHDT and FYEKMQ (reference sequence). V was cut by 1 base and J by 0 bases, with 7 bases left in between. CDR3 size: 14 residues. CDR3 sequence reads: CASSLALSSYEQYF. The CDR3, as DNA: TGTGCCAGCAGCTTAGCACTTAGCTCCTACGAGCAGTACTTC.

The chain joins TRBV6-6 to TRBJ1-5; perhaps TRBD1 as D (5 bases). Germline values: CDR1 MNHNY, CDR2 SVGAGI (reference sequence). CDR3 size: 15 residues. The V and J ends lost 5 bases and 0 bases respectively, with 11 bases between them. CDR3 loop: CASSPLDSSNQPQHF. The CDR3 DNA reads TGTGCCAGCAGTCCCCTAGACAGTAGCAATCAGCCCCAGCATTTT.

The rearrangement joins TRBV7-9 to TRBJ1-4; 7 bases match TRBD1. V lost 4 bases, J lost 4 bases, and 9 bases stayed unmatched. The length of the CDR3 is 16 residues. Per the germline V gene, CDR1 is SEHNR and CDR2 is FQNEAQ (reference sequence). CDR3 coding DNA: TGTGCCAGCAGCTCGACCTGGGGGGACAGTAATGAAAAACTGTTTTTT. This gives the protein CASSSTWGDSNEKLFF.

The chain couples TRBV12-5 to TRBJ1-3; D ambiguous. The V end was cut by 6 bases, the J end by 0 bases, with 12 bases between. The CDR3 contains 15 residues. From germline, CDR1 is LGHNT and CDR2 FRNRAP. CDR3 DNA: TGTGCTAGTGGCGACGGCGCCTACTCTGGAAACACCATATATTTT. This sequence encodes CASGDGAYSGNTIYF. Full variable domain (outside the CDR3, taken from reference TRBV12-5 and TRBJ1-3): DARVTQTPRHKVTEMGQEVTMRCQPILGHNTVFWYRQTMMQGLELLAYFRNRAPLDDSGMPKDRFSAEMPDATLATLKIQPSEPRDSAVYFCASGDGAYSGNTIYFGEGSWLTVV.

The CDR3 spells CASRHWAGGPQETQYF. CDR3 nucleotide sequence: TGCGCCAGCAGACATTGGGCAGGGGGACCGCAAGAGACCCAGTACTTC. The V gene is TRBV5-1, the J gene TRBJ2-5, with 7 bases that match TRBD1. The V gene's germline CDR1 is SGHRS and CDR2 YFSETQ. The V and J ends lost 5 bases and 2 bases, in that order; junction bases with no gene match: 12. CDR3 length: 16 amino acids.